These 5 T cell receptor beta chains were sequenced from one sample in a study of T cell clonality in common variable immunodeficiency. The table came from immunoSEQ multiplex PCR; TCRdb's copy has only in-frame clones and leaves some out. The repertoire yields some 14,000 clones, none seen only once; the top ten contain around 12%. No antigen is known for these receptors. Points from the study as a whole: Fewer deletions and N-nucleotide insertions were reportedly seen in common variable immunodeficiency TCR beta sequences.

Sample: peripheral blood mononuclear cells. Receptors originate from a human donor with common variable immunodeficiency.

In regard to this clone: The read ends 3 residues before the CDR3 terminus; that terminus is restored from the germline J gene. This chain joins TRBV19 and TRBJ2-1, with 8 bases that match TRBD2. CDR1 and CDR2 (germline): LNHDA, SQIVND (reference sequence). Germline trimming cut 3 bases from V and 5 bases from J; bases unmatched to any gene: 9. This CDR3 contains 16 residues. The sequenced part of the CDR3 DNA is TGTGCCAGTAGTATCCTGGTTGGCGGGAGGAACAATGAG. It specifies CASSILVGGRNNE. The whole CDR3 region reads CASSILVGGRNNEQFF.

In its sample, this clone was seen a few times. The sequence runs out 3 residues before the end of the CDR3; the remainder is reconstructed from the germline J gene. V usage is TRBV5-1 and J usage is TRBJ1-1, with TRBD1 identical over 7 bases. CDR3 length: 15 residues. V was clipped by 0 bases and J by 5 bases; unmatched bases: 7. Germline CDR1 SGHRS, CDR2 YFSETQ. The CDR3 reads CASSLGTGPETEAFF. The covered CDR3 bases are TGCGCCAGCAGCTTGGGGACAGGTCCGGAAACTGAA.

A note on this clone: The CDR3 is cut off 3 residues early in the read; its end comes from the germline J gene. The chain joins TRBV7-9 to TRBJ1-1; the D is unclear. Germline V lookup: CDR1 SEHNR, CDR2 FQNEAQ (reference sequence). V dropped 5 bases and J dropped 6 bases, with 10 bases sitting between them. The CDR3 has 12 amino acids. The part of the CDR3 DNA that was read is TGTGCCAGCAGCGGCCCTAGTCCTGAA. Its translation is CASSGPSPE. The entire CDR3 reads CASSGPSPEAFF.

A word on this clone: The CDR3 extends 3 residues past the end of the read, so its final part is completed from the germline J gene. The chain has TRBV6-2 or TRBV6-3 and TRBJ1-5; TRBD1 matches 8 bases. This CDR3 contains 14 residues. In germline, CDR1 is MNHEY, CDR2 SVGEGT. J gave up 5 bases and V 10 bases, and 10 bases lay outside the gene matches. CDR3 amino acids: CATGGTGGYQPQHF. The CDR3 bases that were read are TGTGCCACCGGGGGAACAGGGGGATATCAGCCC.

Details on this clone: The observed sequence ends 3 residues before the CDR3 terminus, with the missing tail filled in from the germline J gene. V and J are TRBV19 and TRBJ2-2, with TRBD2 matching over 7 bases. The germline V gene has CDR1 LNHDA and CDR2 SQIVND (reference sequence). There are 14 residues in the CDR3. Germline trimming cut 5 bases from V and 5 bases from J; bases unmatched to any gene: 5. CDR3 loop: CASSPTRGTGELFF. The DNA read from the CDR3 is TGTGCCAGTAGTCCCACGCGGGGGACCGGGGAG.